This T cell receptor beta chain was sequenced in a study of cytomegalovirus exposure and HLA in healthy donors. This clone was recorded only once. Germline CDR1 and CDR2: MNHEY and SVGAGI. The CDR3 is 15 residues long. Trimming removed 8 bases from V and 2 bases from J; junction bases left unmatched: 8. PCR primers comprised 60 Vbeta and 13 Jbeta primers. Sequencing was performed with immunoSEQ multiplex PCR; in TCRdb, only in-frame clones are kept and a portion is missing. The sample consists of around 150,000 clones, approximately 87% of them appearing once. The sequencing sample was made of PBMCs. The sequence came from a man in his forties in good health and CMV-seronegative. V gene TRBV6-5 combines with J gene TRBJ2-1; 8 nucleotides agree with TRBD2. CDR3 coding DNA: TGTGCCAGCCGCCTAGGACTAGCCCCCTACAATGAGCAGTTCTTC. Its protein product is CASRLGLAPYNEQFF.